These 8 T cell receptor beta chains share one sample of origin, sequenced in a study of blood T cells in healthy people across ages (dated by TCRdb to the mid-2010s). Library construction relied on 5' RACE. Instrument on record: Illumina HiSeq 2500. A second roughly 6 to 11 cycle PCR used a sample-barcoded 5' primer and a J-beta primer mix. TCRdb reran the public reads through fastp at Q25 and MiXCR, keeping productive beta chains. Rows are unified per CDR3 protein, each entry keeping the most common DNA and genes. Counted in this sample were 850,000 to 1,000,000 distinct CDR3 sequences; roughly half of them appeared once. The ten largest account for roughly 23% of the sample. The source material was blood. Every receptor here comes from a woman between 55 and 75 years old in good health.

The chain recombines TRBV7-2 with TRBJ2-7; no firm D call. The germline gives CDR1 SGHTA, CDR2 FQGNSA. This CDR3 is 13 amino acids long. Trimming pared 1 base from V and 3 bases from J, leaving 7 bases between. The CDR3 nucleotides are TGTGCCAGCAGCTTAGTGGCGGACTACGAGCAGTACTTC. Its translation is CASSLVADYEQYF.

This clonotype was counted a few times. V and J are TRBV19 and TRBJ2-4, with D possibly matching TRBD2 (6 bases). V gave up 7 bases and J gave up 0 bases, with 16 bases separating them. The CDR3 extends over 16 amino acids. Germline CDR1 reads LNHDA; CDR2 reads SQIVND (reference sequence). The CDR3 DNA is TGTGCCAGTAATTCTGGAGGGTCGGGAGCCAAAAACATTCAGTACTTC. This codes for CASNSGGSGAKNIQYF.

There are a few counts of this clonotype. This sequence joins TRBV29-1 and TRBJ2-7; 8 bases line up with TRBD1. Germline V gene sequence: CDR1 SQVTM, CDR2 ANQGSEA. The CDR3 loop spans 14 amino acids. The V segment lost 4 bases and the J segment 1 base; nucleotides outside the gene matches: 6. This CDR3 reads CSVAGGGNSYEQYF. The CDR3 DNA is TGCAGCGTTGCAGGGGGCGGTAATTCCTACGAGCAGTACTTC.

This clonotype has a handful of counts. The V gene is TRBV7-2, the J gene TRBJ2-3; TRBD1 matches at 9 bases. V shed 3 bases and J 11 bases; nucleotides not matched to a gene: 12. Germline-derived CDR1 and CDR2 are SGHTA and FQGNSA. CDR3 size: 15 residues. The CDR3 nucleotides are TGTGCCAGCAGCTTGGGGGACAGGGTCAATGCCAAGCAGTATTTT. It yields the protein CASSLGDRVNAKQYF.

This rearrangement joins TRBV5-1 to TRBJ2-3; D uncertain. This CDR3 is built from 14 residues. V shed 3 bases and J shed 8 bases, with 16 bases lying between them. Germline loops: CDR1 SGHRS, CDR2 YFSETQ. The CDR3 reads CASSWATEQVTQYF. The CDR3 nucleotides are TGCGCCAGCAGCTGGGCTACAGAGCAGGTTACGCAGTATTTT.

J is TRBJ1-5 and V is TRBV10-3; tentatively, D is TRBD1 (6 bases). The CDR3 runs 18 residues. CDR1 ENHRY and CDR2 SYGVKD come from the germline V gene. The V end was cut by 3 bases, the J end by 2 bases, with 20 bases between. CDR3 DNA sequence: TGTGCCATCAGTGACCCCAGGGGAGACCCCGCTGGCAATCAGCCCCAGCATTTT. Translating gives CAISDPRGDPAGNQPQHF.

The genes are TRBV3-1 and TRBJ2-3; possibly TRBD2 for D (6 bases). Trimming took 4 bases from V and 0 from J, leaving 14 bases between them. The CDR3 spans 16 residues. The germline CDR1 and CDR2 sequences are LGHDT and YNNKEL (reference sequence). CDR3 coding DNA: TGTGCCAGCAGCCCCCAGGGACTCGTAAGCACAGATACGCAGTATTTT. Translating it yields CASSPQGLVSTDTQYF.

The chain employs TRBV5-8 and TRBJ2-4; either TRBD1 or TRBD2 may supply D (7 bases each). V was shortened by 4 bases and J by 13 bases, with 15 bases between the two germline ends. The germline gives CDR1 SGHTS, CDR2 YDEGEE. This CDR3 is 12 amino acids long. In nucleotides, the CDR3 is TGTGCCAGCAGCAAGACAGGGAGGGTGCAGTACTTC. Its translation: CASSKTGRVQYF.